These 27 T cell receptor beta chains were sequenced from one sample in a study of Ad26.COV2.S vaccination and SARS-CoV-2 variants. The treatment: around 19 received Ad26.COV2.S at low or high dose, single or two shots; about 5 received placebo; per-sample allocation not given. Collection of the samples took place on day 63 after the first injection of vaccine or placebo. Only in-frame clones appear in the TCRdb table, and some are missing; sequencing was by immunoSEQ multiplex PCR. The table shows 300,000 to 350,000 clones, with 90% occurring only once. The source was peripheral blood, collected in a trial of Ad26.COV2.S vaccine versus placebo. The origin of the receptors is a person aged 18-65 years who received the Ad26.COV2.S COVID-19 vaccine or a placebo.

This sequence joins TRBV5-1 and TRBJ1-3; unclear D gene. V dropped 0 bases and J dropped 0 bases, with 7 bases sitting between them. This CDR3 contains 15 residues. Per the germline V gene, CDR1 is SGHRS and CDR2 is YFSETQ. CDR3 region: CASSLAGSSGNTIYF. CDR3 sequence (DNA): TGCGCCAGCAGCTTGGCCGGGTCCTCTGGAAACACCATATATTTT.

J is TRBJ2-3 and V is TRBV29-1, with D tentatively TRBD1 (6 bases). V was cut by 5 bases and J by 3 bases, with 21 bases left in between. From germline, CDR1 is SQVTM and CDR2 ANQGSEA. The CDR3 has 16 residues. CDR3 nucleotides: TGCAGCGTTCCGCGCTGGGGGCCAGGTGGAACAGATACGCAGTATTTT. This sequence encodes CSVPRWGPGGTDTQYF.

CDR3: CASSQDKTGGIGNEQFF. The DNA for the CDR3 is TGCGCCAGCAGCCAAGACAAAACAGGGGGGATCGGGAATGAGCAGTTCTTC. The chain joins TRBV4-3 to TRBJ2-1; 8 bases match TRBD1. Germline V lookup: CDR1 LGHNA, CDR2 YSLEER. V trimming: 0 bases; J trimming: 7 bases; junction bases outside the gene matches: 11. The CDR3 length is 17 residues.

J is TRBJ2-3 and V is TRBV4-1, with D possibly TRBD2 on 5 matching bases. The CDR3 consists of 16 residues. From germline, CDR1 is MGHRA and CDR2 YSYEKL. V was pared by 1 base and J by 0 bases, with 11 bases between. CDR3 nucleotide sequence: TGCGCCAGCAGCCAAGTAGGCGGGCCTAGCACAGATACGCAGTATTTT. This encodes CASSQVGGPSTDTQYF.

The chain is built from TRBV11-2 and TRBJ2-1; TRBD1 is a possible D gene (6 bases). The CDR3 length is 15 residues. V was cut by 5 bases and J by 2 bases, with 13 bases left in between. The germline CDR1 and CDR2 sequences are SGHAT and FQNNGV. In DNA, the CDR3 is TGTGCCAGCAGCGTCGACAGGTGGACCTACAATGAGCAGTTCTTC. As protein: CASSVDRWTYNEQFF.

CDR3 residues: CASTTSQGGCPTQYF. CDR3 bases: TGCGCCAGCACGACCTCTCAAGGGGGGTGCCCGACTCAGTACTTC. The chain uses TRBV4-3 and TRBJ2-4; D may match TRBD1 or TRBD2 (6 bases each). The CDR3 consists of 15 residues. Germline lookup yields CDR1 LGHNA and CDR2 YSLEER. The V gene lost 7 bases and the J gene lost 12 bases, with 25 bases spanning the gap.

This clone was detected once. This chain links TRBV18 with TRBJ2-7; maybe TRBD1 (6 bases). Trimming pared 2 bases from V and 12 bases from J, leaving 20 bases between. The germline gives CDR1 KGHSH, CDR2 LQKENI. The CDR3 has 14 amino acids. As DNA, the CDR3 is TGTGCCAGCTCACCAGGCACGACAGGTCCCGAGGGGTACGTC. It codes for CASSPGTTGPEGYV.

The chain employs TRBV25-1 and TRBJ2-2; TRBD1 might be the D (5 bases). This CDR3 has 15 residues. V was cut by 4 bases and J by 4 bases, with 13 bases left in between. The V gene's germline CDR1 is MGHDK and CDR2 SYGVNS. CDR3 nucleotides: TGTGCCAGCAGTGGTACAGGTCCGGGCACCGGGGAGCTGTTTTTT. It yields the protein CASSGTGPGTGELFF.

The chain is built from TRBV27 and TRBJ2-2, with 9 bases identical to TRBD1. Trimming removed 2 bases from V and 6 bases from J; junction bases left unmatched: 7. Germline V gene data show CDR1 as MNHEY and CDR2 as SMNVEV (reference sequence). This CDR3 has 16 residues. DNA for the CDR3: TGTGCCAGCAGTTTACACAGGGGGCTGAGGTCCGGGGAGCTGTTTTTT. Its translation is CASSLHRGLRSGELFF.

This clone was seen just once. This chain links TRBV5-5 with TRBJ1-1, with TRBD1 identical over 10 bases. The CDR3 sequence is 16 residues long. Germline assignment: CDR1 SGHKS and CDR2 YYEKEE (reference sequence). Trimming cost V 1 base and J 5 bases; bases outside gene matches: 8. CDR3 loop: CASSLSRDRGKTEAFF. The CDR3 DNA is TGTGCCAGCAGCTTGAGTCGGGACAGGGGTAAGACTGAAGCTTTCTTT.

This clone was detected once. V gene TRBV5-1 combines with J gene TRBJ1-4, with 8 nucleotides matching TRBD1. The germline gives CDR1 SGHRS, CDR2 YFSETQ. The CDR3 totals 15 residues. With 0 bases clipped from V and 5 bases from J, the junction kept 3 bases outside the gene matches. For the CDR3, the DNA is TGCGCCAGCAGCTTGGTGACAGGGGTGAATGAAAAACTGTTTTTT. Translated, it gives CASSLVTGVNEKLFF.

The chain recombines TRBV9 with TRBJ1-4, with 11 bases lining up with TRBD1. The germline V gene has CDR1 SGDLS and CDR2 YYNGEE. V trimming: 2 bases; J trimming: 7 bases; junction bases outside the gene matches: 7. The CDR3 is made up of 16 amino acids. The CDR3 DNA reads TGTGCCAGCAGCGTCCGACCCGGGACAGGGGGTGAAAAACTGTTTTTT. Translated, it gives CASSVRPGTGGEKLFF.

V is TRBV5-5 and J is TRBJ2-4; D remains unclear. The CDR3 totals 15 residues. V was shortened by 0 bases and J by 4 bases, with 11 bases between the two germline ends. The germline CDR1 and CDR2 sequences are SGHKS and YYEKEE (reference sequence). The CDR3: CASSLDGDLKNIQYF. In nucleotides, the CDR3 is TGTGCCAGCAGCTTGGATGGCGATCTTAAAAACATTCAGTACTTC.

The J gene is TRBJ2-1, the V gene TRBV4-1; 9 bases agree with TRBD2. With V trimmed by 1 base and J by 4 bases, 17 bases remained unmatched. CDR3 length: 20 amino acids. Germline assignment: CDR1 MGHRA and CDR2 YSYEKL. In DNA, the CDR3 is TGCGCCAGCAGCCAAGGAAGGGGGCTAGCGGGAACCTTTTCTTACAATGAGCAGTTCTTC. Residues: CASSQGRGLAGTFSYNEQFF.

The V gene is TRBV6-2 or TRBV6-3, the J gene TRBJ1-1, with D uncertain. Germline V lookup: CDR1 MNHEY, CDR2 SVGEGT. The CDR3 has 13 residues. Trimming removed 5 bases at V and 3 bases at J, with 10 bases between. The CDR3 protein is CASSGNSYTEAFF. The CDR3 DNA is TGTGCCAGCAGTGGAAACTCGTACACTGAAGCTTTCTTT.

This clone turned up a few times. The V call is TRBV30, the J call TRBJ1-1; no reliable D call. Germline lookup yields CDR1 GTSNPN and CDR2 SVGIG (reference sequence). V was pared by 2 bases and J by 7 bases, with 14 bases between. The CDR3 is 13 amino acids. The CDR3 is CAWSTGFYFEAFF. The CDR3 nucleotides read TGTGCCTGGAGTACCGGGTTCTATTTTGAAGCTTTCTTT.

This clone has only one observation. CDR3 in amino acids: CSASRADYNEQFF. The CDR3 nucleotides are TGCAGTGCTAGTCGGGCAGATTACAATGAGCAGTTCTTC. The genes are TRBV20-1 and TRBJ2-1; no clear D gene. CDR3 size: 13 residues. Trimming shortened V by 3 bases and J by 4 bases, and 10 bases separated the two germline ends. Germline CDR1 reads DFQATT; CDR2 reads SNEGSKA (reference sequence).

The DNA for the CDR3 is TGCGCCAGCAGCTGGGGGACCAACACAGATACGCAGTATTTT. This translates into CASSWGTNTDTQYF. The V call is TRBV5-1, the J call TRBJ2-3, with D tentatively TRBD1 or TRBD2 (5 bases each). The CDR3 is made up of 14 amino acids. Germline V CDR1 and CDR2: SGHRS, YFSETQ. The ends were cut back, 3 bases at V and 2 bases at J, with 10 bases in the middle.

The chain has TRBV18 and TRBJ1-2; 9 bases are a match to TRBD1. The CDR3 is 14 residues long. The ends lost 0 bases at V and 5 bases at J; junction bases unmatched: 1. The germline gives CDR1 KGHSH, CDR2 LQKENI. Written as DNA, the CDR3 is TGTGCCAGCTCACCACCGACAGGGGGATATGGCTACACCTTC. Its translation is CASSPPTGGYGYTF.

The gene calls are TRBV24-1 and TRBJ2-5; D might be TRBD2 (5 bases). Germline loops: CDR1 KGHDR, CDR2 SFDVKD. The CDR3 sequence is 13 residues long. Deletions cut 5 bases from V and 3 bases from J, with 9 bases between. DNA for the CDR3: TGTGCCACCAGTGGAGGGCAGAAAGAGACCCAGTACTTC. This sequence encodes CATSGGQKETQYF.

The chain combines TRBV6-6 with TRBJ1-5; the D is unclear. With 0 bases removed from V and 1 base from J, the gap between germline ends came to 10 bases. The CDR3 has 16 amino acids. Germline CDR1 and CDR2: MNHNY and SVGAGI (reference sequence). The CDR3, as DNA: TGTGCCAGCAGTTACTCGATGGGTCGAAGCAATCAGCCCCAGCATTTT. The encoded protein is CASSYSMGRSNQPQHF.

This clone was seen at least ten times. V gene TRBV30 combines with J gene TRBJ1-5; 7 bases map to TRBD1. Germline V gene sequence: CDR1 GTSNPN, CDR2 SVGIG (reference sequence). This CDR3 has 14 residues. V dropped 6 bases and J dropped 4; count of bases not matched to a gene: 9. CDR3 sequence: CACREGQPNQPQHF. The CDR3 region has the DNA TGTGCCTGCCGAGAGGGACAGCCGAATCAGCCCCAGCATTTT.

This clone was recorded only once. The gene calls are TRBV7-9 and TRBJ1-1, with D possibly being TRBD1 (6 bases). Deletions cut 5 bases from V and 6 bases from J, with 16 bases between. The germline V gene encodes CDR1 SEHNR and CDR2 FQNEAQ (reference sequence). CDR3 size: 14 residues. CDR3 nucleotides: TGTGCCAGCAGCCTTTATATGAAGGGGGCTGAAGCTTTCTTT. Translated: CASSLYMKGAEAFF. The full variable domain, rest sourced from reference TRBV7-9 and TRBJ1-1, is DTGVSQNPRHKITKRGQNVTFRCDPISEHNRLYWYRQTLGQGPEFLTYFQNEAQLEKSRLLSDRFSAERPKGSFSTLEIQRTEQGDSAMYLCASSLYMKGAEAFFGQGTRLTVV.

The CDR3 DNA follows: TGTGCCAGCAGCCCGCAGACCTATAATTCACCCCTCCACTTT. Translated: CASSPQTYNSPLHF. The chain has TRBV7-2 and TRBJ1-6; D is undetermined. Germline V gene sequence: CDR1 SGHTA, CDR2 FQGNSA. This CDR3 region has 14 residues. Trimming cost V 5 bases and J 2 bases, with 7 bases left between them.

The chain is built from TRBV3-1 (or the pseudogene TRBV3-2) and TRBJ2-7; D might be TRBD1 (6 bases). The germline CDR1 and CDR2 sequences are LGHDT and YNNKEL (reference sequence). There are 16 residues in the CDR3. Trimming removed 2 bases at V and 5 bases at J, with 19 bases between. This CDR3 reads CASSQFLQGGLDEQYF. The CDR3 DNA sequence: TGTGCCAGCAGCCAATTCCTACAGGGTGGGCTTGACGAGCAGTACTTC.

As DNA, the CDR3 is TGCAGTGCTAGTTCCCGACTCTTCGGACCGGGTTTCTATGGCTACACCTTC. Protein product: CSASSRLFGPGFYGYTF. V and J are TRBV20-1 and TRBJ1-2, with no clear D. The germline CDR1 and CDR2 sequences are DFQATT and SNEGSKA (reference sequence). The CDR3 is made up of 17 amino acids. V lost 3 bases and J 4 bases, leaving 24 bases between the germline ends.

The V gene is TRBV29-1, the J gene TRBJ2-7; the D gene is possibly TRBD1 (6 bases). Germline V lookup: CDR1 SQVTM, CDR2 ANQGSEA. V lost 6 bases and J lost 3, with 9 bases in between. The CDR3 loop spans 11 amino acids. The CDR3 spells CSVLDSYEQYV. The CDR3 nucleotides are TGCAGCGTCCTGGACAGCTACGAGCAGTACGTC.